The rows below give T cell receptor beta chains drawn from one sample of a study of T cells in Graves' hyperthyroidism and ophthalmopathy. Each CDR3 protein is one row after TCRdb ran MiXCR on the multiplex PCR reads. The table includes 500,000 or so distinct CDR3 sequences, approximately 16% detected once. Sequenced sample: blood. The receptors shown here come from a woman aged 25 to 45 with Graves' ophthalmopathy. Both conserved end residues are trimmed from each CDR3. The order of the fields is V gene, J gene, CDR3 protein.

>TRBV19|TRBJ1-5
ASSTTGTGGASNQPQH
>TRBV27|TRBJ2-2
ASSPGTSGSRVGELF
>TRBV20-1|TRBJ1-1
SARSLAEAF
>TRBV30|TRBJ2-3
AWGRGWDTQY
>TRBV6-2/TRBV6-3|TRBJ1-6
ASRLTESSPLH
>TRBV24-1|TRBJ1-4
ATSGGPGEKLF
>TRBV11-2|TRBJ1-1
ASSLGGVSAF
>TRBV6-1|TRBJ2-2
ASNSYGPGLRVTGELF
>TRBV7-2|TRBJ2-3
ASSKGTLGDTQY
>TRBV11-2|TRBJ2-7
ASSLPLHSGSSYYEQY
>TRBV20-1|TRBJ1-1
SATSGNTEAF
>TRBV20-1|TRBJ2-1
SARPPGLAGGPSRYNEQF
>TRBV6-1|TRBJ2-7
ASSESAGEGNEQY
>TRBV6-1|TRBJ2-5
ASSYLRSQETQY
>TRBV7-9|TRBJ2-5
ASSFMSVSETQY
>TRBV7-2|TRBJ2-1
ASSERTGSSYNEQF
>TRBV19|TRBJ2-2
ASSIVGVLI
>TRBV19|TRBJ1-5
ASSSRTGGAGQPQH
>TRBV6-6|TRBJ2-7
ASSYDRAEQY
>TRBV6-2/TRBV6-3|TRBJ2-3
ASRLAGELDTQY
>TRBV12-3/TRBV12-4|TRBJ1-5
ASSSPDFSNQPQH
>TRBV6-2/TRBV6-3|TRBJ2-5
ASSYSSRQETQY
>TRBV12-3/TRBV12-4|TRBJ1-3
ASKKGNTIY
>TRBV7-9|TRBJ2-7
ASSLLGLWQY
>TRBV30|TRBJ2-2
AWSGLVDTGELF
>TRBV12-3/TRBV12-4|TRBJ2-7
ASSLASGKTQQY
>TRBV5-1|TRBJ2-7
ASSLWSGNYEQY
>TRBV27|TRBJ1-2
ASSRGQANYGYT
>TRBV20-1|TRBJ2-3
SAPGTTSGTSTDTQY
>TRBV20-1|TRBJ1-2
RPGGVDYGYT
>TRBV6-1|TRBJ1-1
ASIQGRTEAF
>TRBV12-3/TRBV12-4|TRBJ2-3
ASTLSLKDTQY
>TRBV5-1|TRBJ2-1
ASSLFQRGSYNEQF
>TRBV2|TRBJ2-5
ASSEEWLGGGDGETQY
>TRBV29-1|TRBJ2-7
SVGGSDEQY
>TRBV28|TRBJ1-3
ASSTGNTIY
>TRBV10-3|TRBJ1-1
AITEGSSDTEAF
>TRBV9|TRBJ2-3
ASSVDPTGQVEDTQY
>TRBV6-1|TRBJ2-7
ASSPRRLGSYEQY
>TRBV9|TRBJ2-7
ASSVSRGYSYEQY
>TRBV9|TRBJ2-2
ASSAGLSYTGELF
>TRBV20-1|TRBJ2-3
SAGRRGATDTQY
>TRBV2|TRBJ1-4
ASSPRGKEEKLF
>TRBV6-9|TRBJ1-1
ASSDLGGDTEAF
>TRBV24-1|TRBJ2-1
ATSDGAHEQF
>TRBV5-1|TRBJ2-7
ASSLMSGVNEQY
>TRBV28|TRBJ1-5
ASSENRGSANQPQH
>TRBV12-3/TRBV12-4|TRBJ2-4
ASSSGRNIQY